This TCR beta chain is from a study of beta chain features in type 1 diabetes. Study findings and constraints: Across patients, naive, central memory and Treg TCRB repertoires exhibited apparently greater similarity than was observed across healthy donors. For Type 1 diabetes patients, all four CD4+ subsets carried TCRB CDR3s that were moderately but significantly shorter.

Reverse transcribing all isolated RNA meant expressed TCRB transcripts were sequenced. Generated by immunoSEQ multiplex PCR, the TCRdb table keeps only in-frame clones and is missing some. Found here are about 700,000 clones, 13% of them singletons; the top ten hold approximately 0.022%. This clone was observed a handful of times. Antigen unknown. The CDR3 length is 15 residues. From germline, CDR1 is MGHRA and CDR2 YSYEKL. Trimming took 4 bases from V and 5 from J, leaving 14 bases between them. This clonotype was sampled from a man aged 18-30 years with type 1 diabetes. This chain links TRBV4-1 with TRBJ2-2; weak D call: TRBD2 (6 bases). The specimen was naive CD4+ T cells from blood. Here the CDR3 reads CASSRPSEGTGELFF. The DNA of the CDR3 is TGCGCCAGCAGCCGCCCTAGCGAGGGGACCGGGGAGCTGTTTTTT.